Each of the 19 T cell receptor beta chains below was sequenced from the same sample in a study of graft-versus-host responses after intestinal transplantation (dated by TCRdb to the early 2020s). No cognate antigen is known for these TCRs. The library was prepared using the immunoSEQ multiplex PCR assay. TCRdb obtained this table from immuneACCESS and retained in-frame rearrangements with V and J assigned. These tables miss some clones; where compared with another copy, unresolved V genes account for less than half of the shortfall, and the remainder is unexplained. This sample comprises approximately 130,000 clones, around nine tenths of them detected only once. The ten largest account for over 0.15% of the sample. The time point label of this sample denotes: cells obtained before transplantation from donor or recipient. The input for sequencing was unstimulated CD4+ T cells sorted from spleen or lymph node cells, taken before intestinal transplant. The receptors were gathered from a human donor who received an intestinal transplant.

The J gene is TRBJ1-6, the V gene TRBV7-9, with a tentative D call TRBD1 (6 bases). CDR3 length: 15 amino acids. CDR1 is SEHNR and CDR2 is FQNEAQ in the germline V gene (reference sequence). The V end was cut by 5 bases, the J end by 0 bases, with 8 bases between. The CDR3 nucleotides are TGTGCCAGCAGCCCGGACAGCTCCTATAATTCACCCCTCCACTTT. Protein product: CASSPDSSYNSPLHF. Supplemented by reference TRBV7-9 and TRBJ1-6, the full variable domain reads DTGVSQNPRHKITKRGQNVTFRCDPISEHNRLYWYRQTLGQGPEFLTYFQNEAQLEKSRLLSDRFSAERPKGSFSTLEIQRTEQGDSAMYLCASSPDSSYNSPLHFGNGTRLTVT.

This clone was observed a single time. V gene TRBV30 combines with J gene TRBJ2-2; D is perhaps TRBD1 (6 bases). CDR3 size: 13 residues. Between the trimmed V and J ends, which lost 2 bases and 5 bases, there was a span of 9 bases. Germline assignment: CDR1 GTSNPN and CDR2 SVGIG (reference sequence). CDR3 nucleotides: TGTGCCTGGAGTAGCACAGGGACCGGGGAGCTGTTTTTT. It codes for CAWSSTGTGELFF.

The gene calls are TRBV18 and TRBJ1-4, with 11 bases lining up with TRBD1. V lost 5 bases and J lost 3; bases outside the gene matches: 5. Germline V gene lookup returns CDR1 KGHSH and CDR2 LQKENI. The CDR3 totals 16 residues. CDR3 coding DNA: TGTGCCAGCTCATACGGACAGGGGGCTGCTAATGAAAAACTGTTTTTT. This encodes CASSYGQGAANEKLFF.

The chain links TRBV27 to TRBJ1-1; D is unresolved. V lost 3 bases and J 5 bases, leaving 19 bases between the germline ends. The CDR3 is 16 residues long. Germline V gives CDR1 MNHEY, CDR2 SMNVEV (reference sequence). The CDR3 reads CASSFWKGNLGTEAFF. Written as DNA, the CDR3 is TGTGCCAGCAGTTTTTGGAAGGGTAATCTTGGGACTGAAGCTTTCTTT.

A remark on this clone: The sample carries other DNA sequences with the same CDR3. The chain employs TRBV11-2 and TRBJ2-5; no clear D. Trimming left V 4 bases short and J 2 bases short, with 2 bases between. CDR1 and CDR2 from the germline V gene are SGHAT and FQNNGV. The CDR3 spans 11 residues. The CDR3 spells CASSSQETQYF. Here the CDR3 DNA reads TGTGCCAGCAGCTCTCAAGAGACCCAGTACTTC.

J is TRBJ2-3 and V is TRBV9; unclear D gene. V lost 3 bases to trimming and J lost 2 bases, with 7 bases between them. Germline loops: CDR1 SGDLS, CDR2 YYNGEE. The length of the CDR3 is 13 residues. The CDR3 sequence: CASSGSITDTQYF. For the CDR3, the DNA is TGTGCCAGCAGCGGAAGTATCACAGATACGCAGTATTTT.

V usage is TRBV5-1 and J usage is TRBJ2-5; 9 nucleotides align to TRBD1. CDR1 is SGHRS and CDR2 is YFSETQ in the germline V gene. The CDR3 covers 15 residues. With V trimmed by 2 bases and J by 5 bases, 7 bases remained unmatched. The CDR3 nucleotides read TGCGCCAGCAGCTTTCTTACAGGGGGCCTTGAGACCCAGTACTTC. Translated: CASSFLTGGLETQYF.

The gene calls are TRBV18 and TRBJ1-1, with unresolved D. Trimming removed 1 base from V and 7 bases from J, with 7 bases in between. Germline V CDR1 and CDR2: KGHSH, LQKENI. This CDR3 has 12 amino acids. The CDR3: CASSPRAVEAFF. The CDR3 coding sequence is TGTGCCAGCTCACCACGGGCAGTTGAAGCTTTCTTT.

The count of this clone is one. V and J are TRBV30 and TRBJ1-3; tentative D call: TRBD1 (5 bases). V dropped 3 bases and J dropped 8 bases, with 14 bases sitting between them. There are 13 residues in the CDR3. The germline V gene encodes CDR1 GTSNPN and CDR2 SVGIG (reference sequence). The CDR3 here is CAWRLGGGDTIYF. In nucleotides, the CDR3 is TGTGCCTGGAGGCTGGGGGGGGGAGACACCATATATTTT.

This clone was seen just once. The chain carries TRBV7-9 and TRBJ2-7, with D maybe TRBD1 (5 bases). The CDR3 runs 15 residues. CDR1 is SEHNR, CDR2 FQNEAQ, per germline (reference sequence). Trimming removed 0 bases at V and 5 bases at J, with 14 bases between. The CDR3 coding sequence is TGTGCCAGCAGCTTAGCCCTAGGAAGACAGAACGAGCAGTACTTC. Its protein product is CASSLALGRQNEQYF.

This chain links TRBV18 with TRBJ2-4; either TRBD1 or TRBD2 may fit D (5 bases each). The CDR3 has 14 amino acids. Germline-derived CDR1 and CDR2 are KGHSH and LQKENI. Trimming removed 2 bases at V and 6 bases at J, with 11 bases between. Here the CDR3 reads CASSPVGTGNIQYF. CDR3 nucleotides: TGTGCCAGCTCACCAGTGGGGACGGGAAACATTCAGTACTTC. Full variable domain (remainder filled in from reference TRBV18 and TRBJ2-4): NAGVMQNPRHLVRRRGQEARLRCSPMKGHSHVYWYRQLPEEGLKFMVYLQKENIIDESGMPKERFSAEFPKEGPSILRIQQVVRGDSAAYFCASSPVGTGNIQYFGAGTRLSVL.

The chain couples TRBV18 to TRBJ1-5; 7 bases align to TRBD1. This CDR3 is 16 amino acids long. Germline V CDR1 and CDR2: KGHSH, LQKENI. The trim removed 3 bases at V and 6 bases at J, leaving 11 bases unmatched. CDR3 sequence (DNA): TGTGCCAGCTCACCTAAATCGGTGACAGGGATTCAGCCCCAGCATTTT. Translating gives CASSPKSVTGIQPQHF.

This clone was seen just once. The chain is built from TRBV5-1 and TRBJ2-7; 9 nucleotides line up with TRBD1. Germline CDR1 is SGHRS and CDR2 is YFSETQ. The CDR3 has 14 amino acids. J was trimmed by 11 bases and V by 4 bases; bases with no gene match: 13. CDR3 nucleotides: TGCGCCAGCAGCCTCCGGACAGGGGAGGTCAGGGAGTACTTC. Protein product: CASSLRTGEVREYF.

The chain employs TRBV29-1 and TRBJ2-5; D is perhaps TRBD2 (5 bases). Germline V gene lookup returns CDR1 SQVTM and CDR2 ANQGSEA. Between the trimmed V and J ends, which lost 0 bases and 8 bases, there was a span of 10 bases. This CDR3 contains 12 residues. CDR3 DNA: TGCAGCGTTGAAGAAACCGGGGATACCCAGTACTTC. Its translation: CSVEETGDTQYF. Filled out from reference TRBV29-1 and TRBJ2-5, the complete variable domain reads SAVISQKPSRDICQRGTSLTIQCQVDSQVTMMFWYRQQPGQSLTLIATANQGSEATYESGFVIDKFPISRPNLTFSTLTVSNMSPEDSSIYLCSVEETGDTQYFGPGTRLLVL.

The chain joins TRBV7-9 to TRBJ2-7; 7 nucleotides align to TRBD1. The CDR3 loop spans 12 amino acids. CDR1 and CDR2 (germline): SEHNR, FQNEAQ (reference sequence). The junction had 3 bases not matched to a gene; V was cut back by 5 bases and J by 5 bases. The CDR3 is CASSKQGDEQYF. CDR3 DNA: TGTGCCAGCAGCAAGCAGGGGGACGAGCAGTACTTC.

The chain uses TRBV6-5 and TRBJ2-7; TRBD1 is a possible D gene (6 bases). Trimming took off 0 bases at V and 2 bases at J, with 11 bases between the two ends. Germline-derived CDR1 and CDR2 are MNHEY and SVGAGI. This CDR3 has 15 amino acids. The CDR3 DNA reads TGTGCCAGCAGTTACTCGGGGGCCAAACCCTACGAGCAGTACTTC. Protein product: CASSYSGAKPYEQYF.

CDR3 nucleotide sequence: TGTGCCAGCAGCTTAATTGGAGGGGCCCAATATGGCTACACCTTC. Residues: CASSLIGGAQYGYTF. This rearrangement joins TRBV11-2 to TRBJ1-2; D is perhaps TRBD1 (5 bases). Germline loops: CDR1 SGHAT, CDR2 FQNNGV. The CDR3 is made up of 15 amino acids. The V end was cut by 2 bases, the J end by 5 bases, with 15 bases between.

This sequence joins TRBV9 and TRBJ2-2; 13 bases are shared with TRBD2. The CDR3 is 17 residues long. The V gene's germline CDR1 is SGDLS and CDR2 YYNGEE. V trimming: 3 bases; J trimming: 3 bases; junction bases outside the gene matches: 5. CDR3 DNA: TGTGCCAGCAGCGCGGGACTAGCGGGGTGGGACACCGGGGAGCTGTTTTTT. Amino acid sequence: CASSAGLAGWDTGELFF.

The chain recombines TRBV6-5 with TRBJ1-6, with D maybe TRBD1 (6 bases). Germline CDR1 is MNHEY and CDR2 is SVGAGI. Trimming shortened V by 0 bases and J by 8 bases, and 11 bases separated the two germline ends. The length of the CDR3 is 15 residues. As DNA, the CDR3 is TGTGCCAGCAGTTACTCTGGCAGGGGAGATTCACCCCTCCACTTT. Amino acid sequence: CASSYSGRGDSPLHF.